The 21 T cell receptor beta chains below come from one sample, sequenced in a study of cytomegalovirus exposure and HLA in healthy donors. 13 Jbeta primers and 60 Vbeta primers were used for the PCR. Assay used: immunoSEQ multiplex PCR; TCRdb lists only in-frame clones, some missing. This table has about 160,000 clones, roughly 80% appearing once. Input material: PBMCs. The source is a woman aged 25-40 years in good health and CMV-seronegative.

V usage is TRBV29-1 and J usage is TRBJ2-7; 7 nucleotides agree with TRBD1. Germline V gives CDR1 SQVTM, CDR2 ANQGSEA. The CDR3 consists of 14 residues. The V segment lost 6 bases and the J segment 6 bases; nucleotides outside the gene matches: 14. The CDR3 coding sequence is TGCAGCGTCCTGGGCCAGAGGGGGCATTCCGAGCAGTACTTC. Its protein product is CSVLGQRGHSEQYF.

The CDR3 DNA reads TGCGCCAGCAGCTTGTACTCGGGGTGGGAGACCCAGTACTTC. Translated, it gives CASSLYSGWETQYF. This sequence joins TRBV5-1 and TRBJ2-5, with D possibly TRBD2 on 5 matching bases. Germline CDR1 is SGHRS and CDR2 is YFSETQ. Trimming stripped 1 base from V and 5 bases from J, with 12 bases between. The CDR3 runs to 14 residues.

This sequence joins TRBV28 and TRBJ1-5; the D gene is possibly TRBD1 (6 bases). V lost 2 bases and J lost 9, with 17 bases in between. The CDR3 has 15 residues. Germline CDR1 MDHEN, CDR2 SYDVKM. The DNA of the CDR3 is TGTGCCAGCAGTTTAAATTTTGCCCAGGGGATGCCCCAGCATTTT. This sequence encodes CASSLNFAQGMPQHF.

V gene TRBV7-2 combines with J gene TRBJ1-3; D is unclear. The length of the CDR3 is 14 residues. Germline V gene sequence: CDR1 SGHTA, CDR2 FQGNSA. Trimming pared 5 bases from V and 4 bases from J, leaving 12 bases between. The CDR3, as DNA: TGTGCCAGCAGCCCCCGGACTGACGGAAACACCATATATTTT. Its translation is CASSPRTDGNTIYF.

The chain joins TRBV7-3 to TRBJ2-3; 8 nucleotides match TRBD2. V dropped 5 bases and J dropped 11; count of bases not matched to a gene: 12. The CDR3 loop spans 14 amino acids. Per the germline V gene, CDR1 is SGHTA and CDR2 is FQGTGA. The CDR3 region is CASSAAWEAGEQYF. CDR3 DNA: TGTGCCAGCAGCGCTGCCTGGGAAGCGGGGGAGCAGTATTTT. Variable domain in full (rest from reference TRBV7-3 and TRBJ2-3): GAGVSQTPSNKVTEKGKYVELRCDPISGHTALYWYRQSLGQGPEFLIYFQGTGAADDSGLPNDRFFAVRPEGSVSTLKIQRTERGDSAVYLCASSAAWEAGEQYFGPGTRLTVL.

The chain joins TRBV7-3 to TRBJ2-2; D ambiguous. V shed 8 bases and J shed 4 bases, with 17 bases lying between them. CDR1 SGHTA and CDR2 FQGTGA come from the germline V gene. The CDR3 is made up of 15 amino acids. Here the CDR3 reads CASAPQPGPTGELFF. The CDR3 nucleotides read TGTGCCAGCGCCCCCCAACCCGGTCCCACCGGGGAGCTGTTTTTT.

The DNA of the CDR3 is TGTGCCAGCAGCCCTAGGACAGGTTATGGCTACACCTTC. Protein sequence: CASSPRTGYGYTF. The chain joins TRBV7-9 to TRBJ1-2; TRBD1 aligns across 7 bases. J was trimmed by 5 bases and V by 5 bases; bases with no gene match: 5. From germline, CDR1 is SEHNR and CDR2 FQNEAQ (reference sequence). The length of the CDR3 is 13 residues.

The chain is built from TRBV19 and TRBJ2-3, with 7 bases fitting TRBD1. The CDR3 contains 15 residues. V lost 6 bases to trimming and J lost 2 bases; unmatched junction nucleotides: 8. Germline CDR1 is LNHDA and CDR2 is SQIVND (reference sequence). The CDR3, as DNA: TGTGCCAGTAGGCCTCCGGGACAGAACACAGATACGCAGTATTTT. As protein: CASRPPGQNTDTQYF. Using reference TRBV19 and TRBJ2-3 for the parts outside the CDR3, the full variable domain is DGGITQSPKYLFRKEGQNVTLSCEQNLNHDAMYWYRQDPGQGLRLIYYSQIVNDFQKGDIAEGYSVSREKKESFPLTVTSAQKNPTAFYLCASRPPGQNTDTQYFGPGTRLTVL.

This chain joins TRBV6-5 and TRBJ1-4; D might be TRBD1 (5 bases). CDR3 size: 14 residues. With 7 bases removed from V and 11 bases from J, the gap between germline ends came to 20 bases. Germline loops: CDR1 MNHEY, CDR2 SVGAGI. CDR3 in amino acids: CASTQRDWPRKLFF. For the CDR3, the DNA is TGTGCCAGCACCCAAAGGGACTGGCCTAGGAAACTGTTTTTT.

V is TRBV5-1 and J is TRBJ1-4; D remains unclear. Trimming removed 2 bases at V and 3 bases at J, with 8 bases between. The length of the CDR3 is 14 residues. The germline CDR1 and CDR2 sequences are SGHRS and YFSETQ. CDR3 loop: CASSFWGANEKLFF. In DNA form, the CDR3 reads TGCGCCAGCAGCTTCTGGGGAGCTAATGAAAAACTGTTTTTT.

This clone has just one count. The chain employs TRBV19 and TRBJ2-5; the match to TRBD2 covers 8 bases. Trimming at V came to 9 bases and at J to 5 bases, leaving 8 bases not matched to a gene. Germline assignment: CDR1 LNHDA and CDR2 SQIVND (reference sequence). The CDR3 spans 13 residues. CDR3 residues: CASGGAGMETQYF. In DNA, the CDR3 is TGTGCCAGCGGGGGGGCCGGCATGGAGACCCAGTACTTC.

This chain links TRBV19 with TRBJ1-5; 10 bases fit TRBD1. This CDR3 spans 18 amino acids. The trim removed 3 bases at V and 0 bases at J, leaving 8 bases unmatched. Germline V CDR1 and CDR2: LNHDA, SQIVND (reference sequence). The CDR3 region is CASSIYGQGGNSNQPQHF. The CDR3 DNA reads as TGTGCCAGTAGTATTTACGGACAGGGGGGCAATAGCAATCAGCCCCAGCATTTT.

The CDR3 loop is CASSPTAGGFEQYF. Written as DNA, the CDR3 is TGTGCCAGTAGTCCAACGGCAGGGGGGTTCGAGCAGTACTTC. The chain recombines TRBV19 with TRBJ2-7; TRBD1 is a possible D gene (7 bases). The CDR3 runs 14 residues. V lost 5 bases and J 6 bases, leaving 17 bases between the germline ends. CDR1 is LNHDA, CDR2 SQIVND, per germline (reference sequence).

The V gene is TRBV4-1, the J gene TRBJ1-1; 7 bases are a match to TRBD1. V shed 4 bases, J shed 6 bases, and the junction held 2 bases outside the gene matches. The germline CDR1 and CDR2 sequences are MGHRA and YSYEKL. The CDR3 loop spans 12 amino acids. The CDR3 DNA reads TGCGCCAGCAGCCTCACAGGGGCTGAAGCTTTCTTT. It translates to CASSLTGAEAFF.

The chain links TRBV29-1 to TRBJ2-1; 13 nucleotides line up with TRBD2. The CDR3 covers 18 residues. The V and J ends lost 7 bases and 1 base, in that order; junction bases with no gene match: 13. Germline CDR1 reads SQVTM; CDR2 reads ANQGSEA. Written as DNA, the CDR3 is TGCAGCGCCTCTAAGGGACTAGCGGGGCAAACATCCTACAATGAGCAGTTCTTC. Its translation: CSASKGLAGQTSYNEQFF.

This clone was found a few times. The V gene is TRBV6-1, the J gene TRBJ2-2; 7 bases line up with TRBD1. Germline CDR1 and CDR2: MNHNS and SASEGT. The J segment lost 4 bases and the V segment lost 8 bases, leaving 4 bases of the junction unmatched. The CDR3 has 13 amino acids. The CDR3 loop is CASDRVATGELFF. CDR3 in DNA: TGTGCCAGCGACAGGGTCGCCACCGGGGAGCTGTTTTTT.

The chain couples TRBV5-6 to TRBJ2-3, with 8 bases that match TRBD1. This CDR3 comprises 17 residues. CDR1 and CDR2 from the germline V gene are SGHDT and YYEEEE. V shed 2 bases and J 2 bases; nucleotides not matched to a gene: 10. CDR3 sequence reads: CASSFTGTGPLTDTQYF. CDR3 sequence (DNA): TGTGCCAGCAGCTTTACCGGGACAGGACCACTCACAGATACGCAGTATTTT.

The chain recombines TRBV18 with TRBJ2-5, with a tentative D call TRBD1 (6 bases). The CDR3 has 15 amino acids. Looked up from germline, CDR1 is KGHSH and CDR2 is LQKENI. V was shortened by 3 bases and J by 1 base, with 12 bases between the two germline ends. CDR3 DNA sequence: TGTGCCAGCTCACCTGGACAGACGATCCAAGAGACCCAGTACTTC. It yields the protein CASSPGQTIQETQYF.

The rearrangement links TRBV30 to TRBJ2-1; D not certain. V was trimmed by 2 bases and J by 5 bases, leaving 22 bases between them. The CDR3 length is 17 residues. Per the germline V gene, CDR1 is GTSNPN and CDR2 is SVGIG (reference sequence). The CDR3 DNA follows: TGTGCCTGGAGTACCCTCTTGAGATTTGGTTCACACAATGAGCAGTTCTTC. It yields the protein CAWSTLLRFGSHNEQFF.

The chain carries TRBV5-4 and TRBJ1-2, with D perhaps TRBD1 (6 bases). Germline values: CDR1 SGHNT, CDR2 YYREEE (reference sequence). The length of the CDR3 is 15 residues. Between the trimmed V and J ends, which lost 4 bases and 4 bases, there was a span of 17 bases. CDR3 DNA sequence: TGTGCCAGCAGCCCCGATCAGGGGTATTCCTATGGCTACACCTTC. As protein: CASSPDQGYSYGYTF.

The rearrangement joins TRBV28 to TRBJ1-2, with 7 bases that match TRBD1. The CDR3 runs 13 residues. The germline V gene encodes CDR1 MDHEN and CDR2 SYDVKM. Unmatched junction bases numbered 9, after V lost 6 bases and J lost 8 bases. The CDR3 is CASRGDRAGGYTF. CDR3 coding DNA: TGTGCCAGCAGGGGCGACAGGGCGGGGGGCTACACCTTC.